A selection of T cell receptor beta chains follows, all from one sample in a study of memory CD4+ T cells and cytomegalovirus serostatus. Some clones are missing from TCRdb's copy, which holds only in-frame ones; the method was immunoSEQ multiplex PCR. The table records under 55,000 clones, more than 70% of them present only once. The sample consisted of memory CD4+ T cells from blood. The receptors stem from an adult in good health and CMV-seropositive. The CDR3 runs from the conserved cysteine through the conserved F or W. The D gene is left open where the match is weak. Only part of the rows carry a size: once, few, many, or a class if the clone is expanded.

v_gene	d_gene	j_gene	abundance	len	CDR3nt	CDR3aa
TRBV29-1	TRBD1	TRBJ2-7	-	11	TGCAGCGTCGGCGACAGGGCCGAGCAGTACTTC	CSVGDRAEQYF
TRBV9	TRBD1	TRBJ2-2	once	14	TGTGCCAGCAGCGTGGGACAGGGGACCGGGGAGCTGTTTTTT	CASSVGQGTGELFF
TRBV15	-	TRBJ2-5	-	15	TGTGCCACCAGCAGAGATTCTGGGGGAAAAGAGACCCAGTACTTC	CATSRDSGGKETQYF
TRBV28	-	TRBJ1-1	-	13	TGTGCCAGCAGTCGCAGCATTAACGCTGAAGCTTTCTTT	CASSRSINAEAFF
TRBV19	TRBD2	TRBJ2-2	-	16	TGTGCCAGTAGTATGAGTAGCGGGGGATATGCCGGGGAGCTGTTTTTT	CASSMSSGGYAGELFF
TRBV28	TRBD1	TRBJ1-1	-	13	TGTGCCAGCAGTTTTTCCCAGGGGGCGAAAGCTTTCTTT	CASSFSQGAKAFF
TRBV19	-	TRBJ2-6	-	14	TGTGCCAGTATTCCAGGGGCTGGGGCCAACGTCCTGACTTTC	CASIPGAGANVLTF
TRBV7-3	-	TRBJ2-6	-	17	TGTGCCAGCAGCTCGCGAGGACGGAACTCTGGGGCCAACGTCCTGACTTTC	CASSSRGRNSGANVLTF
TRBV5-5	-	TRBJ1-2	-	16	TGTGCCAGCAGCTTGGCCTTGGACCCAGGGTTCTATGGCTACACCTTC	CASSLALDPGFYGYTF
TRBV7-8	-	TRBJ2-7	few	14	TGTGCCAGCAGCCCCATCCGTGGACCCTACGAGCAGTACTTC	CASSPIRGPYEQYF
TRBV6-5	TRBD1	TRBJ2-7	-	13	TGTGCCAGCAGTTACGACAGGGGCGGAAAGCAGTACTTC	CASSYDRGGKQYF
TRBV27	TRBD2	TRBJ2-3	-	17	TGTGCCAGCAGTCCCTCCGGGACTAGACCTAGCACAGATACGCAGTATTTT	CASSPSGTRPSTDTQYF
TRBV2	-	TRBJ2-6	-	15	TGTGCCAGCAGTGAGACGGGGGCTGGGGCCAACGTCCTGACTTTC	CASSETGAGANVLTF
TRBV7-9	-	TRBJ1-6	-	15	TGTGCCAGCAGCGTATCGGGTGCGGGATATTCACCCCTCCACTTT	CASSVSGAGYSPLHF
TRBV29-1	-	TRBJ2-3	-	15	TGCAGCGCCGTGAAAGGGGGGGGCTTACGGGATACGCAGTATTTT	CSAVKGGGLRDTQYF
TRBV27	-	TRBJ2-3	-	16	TGTGCCAGCAGTCCGCAGACTTACACAGACACAGATACGCAGTATTTT	CASSPQTYTDTDTQYF
TRBV2	TRBD1	TRBJ2-7	-	15	TGTGCCAGCAGTGAATCGAGGACAGGGGAGGCCGAGCAGTACTTC	CASSESRTGEAEQYF
TRBV28	TRBD1	TRBJ1-4	-	14	TGTGCCAGCAGTCGGGACAGGGGGTACGAAAAACTGTTTTTT	CASSRDRGYEKLFF
TRBV4-3	TRBD2	TRBJ2-1	few	18	TGCGCCAGCAGCCAGACTAGCGGGGGTTACTTTAAGGGGAATGAGCAGTTCTTC	CASSQTSGGYFKGNEQFF
TRBV4-1	TRBD1	TRBJ1-2	-	15	TGCGCCAGCAGCCCCCGCGGGACAGGGTATTATGGCTACACCTTC	CASSPRGTGYYGYTF
TRBV5-1	-	TRBJ1-6	-	14	TGCGCCAGCAGCTTGGGAGGGGGAAATTCACCCCTCCACTTT	CASSLGGGNSPLHF
TRBV28	-	TRBJ1-4	-	15	TGTGCCATCCGGCCGGGTCTCCGTCCAAATGAAAAACTGTTTTTT	CAIRPGLRPNEKLFF
TRBV19	-	TRBJ1-6	-	14	TGTGCCAGTAGTGCAGGGGTCGATAATTCACCCCTCCACTTT	CASSAGVDNSPLHF
TRBV5-8	-	TRBJ2-3	few	14	TGTGCCAGCAGCTTGACAGCGAGCACAGATACGCAGTATTTT	CASSLTASTDTQYF
TRBV2	TRBD1	TRBJ2-7	-	14	TGTGCCAGCAGAACAGGGGGAACAGAGTACGAGCAGTACTTC	CASRTGGTEYEQYF
TRBV30	TRBD1	TRBJ1-6	-	17	TGTGCCTGGAGTGGGGGACAGGGGAGCTCCTATAATTCACCCCTCCACTTT	CAWSGGQGSSYNSPLHF
TRBV19	TRBD1	TRBJ2-1	-	15	TGTGCCAGTATCCCGGACAGGGGCGCCTACAATGAGCAGTTCTTC	CASIPDRGAYNEQFF
TRBV20-1	-	TRBJ2-1	-	10	TGCAGTGCTTTTTTTCAGGAGCAGTTCTTC	CSAFFQEQFF
TRBV19	TRBD1	TRBJ1-2	once	18	TGTGCCAGTAGTATATACCGACCTCGACAGGGGGCATTGTATGGCTACACCTTC	CASSIYRPRQGALYGYTF
TRBV7-9	-	TRBJ2-2	-	16	TGTGCCAGCACTTCCGGGGGCGGTTTGGGGACCGGGGAGCTGTTTTTT	CASTSGGGLGTGELFF
TRBV2	-	TRBJ1-6	once	15	TGTGCCAGCGAGGGCCTACCTTCTGACGGATCACCCCTCCACTTT	CASEGLPSDGSPLHF
TRBV7-2	-	TRBJ2-1	-	13	TGTGCCAGCAGCTTAAGGCGGGGTAGTGAGCAGTTCTTC	CASSLRRGSEQFF
TRBV7-8	-	TRBJ2-3	-	15	TGTGCCAGCAGCTTCTCGCGGACTAGCACAGATACGCAGTATTTT	CASSFSRTSTDTQYF
TRBV13	-	TRBJ2-6	-	18	TGTGCCAGCAGCCAAAGCATGGCACGGCGATCTGGGGCCAACGTCCTGACTTTC	CASSQSMARRSGANVLTF
TRBV5-1	TRBD1	TRBJ1-1	-	13	TGCGCCAGCAGCAATGACAGGGGGGAAGGGGCTTTCTTT	CASSNDRGEGAFF
TRBV6-1	-	TRBJ2-1	-	14	TGTGCCAGCATTGGACAACCGGTGGGGGGTGAGCAGTTCTTC	CASIGQPVGGEQFF
TRBV29-1	-	TRBJ1-4	-	12	TGCAGCGCGTCAGCAACTAATGAAAAACTGTTTTTT	CSASATNEKLFF
TRBV19	-	TRBJ1-1	-	11	TGTGCCAGTAGTACAAACACTGAAGCTTTCTTT	CASSTNTEAFF
TRBV7-6	-	TRBJ2-3	-	14	TGTGCCAGCAGCTTAGGGCCGAGGACAGATACGCAGTATTTT	CASSLGPRTDTQYF
TRBV5-1	-	TRBJ2-1	once	18	TGCGCCAGCAGCTTGATCCAATCCCCAAATCCGACAGACACTAAACGGTTCTTC	CASSLIQSPNPTDTKRFF
TRBV6-1	-	TRBJ1-6	-	16	TGTGCCAGCAGTGAATACGGTAGCTCCTATAATTCACCCCTCCACTTT	CASSEYGSSYNSPLHF
TRBV2	-	TRBJ1-6	-	13	TGTGCCAGCAGTGAGGTCCAAAATTCACCCCTCCACTTT	CASSEVQNSPLHF
TRBV10-2	TRBD1	TRBJ2-7	-	14	TGCGCCAGCAGTGAGCTGACAGGGACCCACGAGCAGTACTTC	CASSELTGTHEQYF
TRBV11-2	-	TRBJ2-3	few	18	TGTGCCAGCGGCGCCCTAGCGCAGTTTATATCAAGCACAGATACGCAGTATTTT	CASGALAQFISSTDTQYF
TRBV7-3	-	TRBJ2-1	once	15	TGTGCCAGCAGCAAAAGGACAGGAGGGGTTAATGAGCAGTTCTTC	CASSKRTGGVNEQFF
TRBV21-1	-	TRBJ1-1	-	19	TGTGCCAGCAGCAAACCGAATTTCCCCTGGGTGGACAGCCTAAAGGTGGCTTTCTTT	CASSKPNFPWVDSLKVAFF